This TCR beta chain appears in the sequencing data of a study of blood T cell repertoires in COVID-19. Background on the study: The origin of the acute and convalescent COVID-19 samples was the United States, Italy and Spain.

Clones were read by immunoSEQ multiplex PCR, and TCRdb kept only the in-frame ones, dropping some. The repertoire holds about 230,000 clones, approximately 90% seen once, with 9.5% to 13% in the top ten. Seattle patients were enrolled during active infection and followed longitudinally. This clonotype was sampled from a man between 45 and 60 years old with COVID-19, enrolled during active disease. The sequencing input was peripheral blood.

The CDR3 region is CASSPGRGQPQHF. The CDR3 DNA sequence: TGTGCCAGCAGCCCAGGCAGGGGACAGCCCCAGCATTTT. The chain carries TRBV5-4 and TRBJ1-5, with D maybe TRBD1 (6 bases). Germline CDR1 is SGHNT and CDR2 is YYREEE (reference sequence). With 4 bases removed from V and 7 bases from J, the gap between germline ends came to 12 bases. The CDR3 runs to 13 residues.